A single T cell receptor (beta chain) is shown here with its context. This sample was taken from a study of patients and donors after allogeneic stem cell transplantation. The CDR3 is made up of 15 amino acids. Germline trimming cut 6 bases from V and 0 bases from J; bases unmatched to any gene: 6. The germline gives CDR1 MNHEY, CDR2 SVGAGI. In TCRdb, the RT-PCR reads were re-called with MiXCR into one record per CDR3 protein. Altogether over 25,000 distinct CDR3 sequences are present, 37% being singletons, with the ten largest covering less than 85%. The clonotype comes from a human donor who was either an allogeneic HSCT recipient or a stem cell or donor lymphocyte infusion donor (not recorded which). It is not recorded whose cells these are; they may come from a transplant donor. The gene calls are TRBV6-5 and TRBJ1-1; 8 bases map to TRBD1. Sample: blood, either unsorted or a sorted T cell fraction (not recorded which). The CDR3 here is CASSRGRTVNTEAFF. In DNA, the CDR3 is TGTGCCAGCAGCAGGGGGCGTACCGTGAACACTGAAGCTTTCTTT.